One sample yielded the 15 T cell receptor beta chains listed below, sequenced in a study of T cell responses to AZD1222 COVID-19 vaccine. Clones were sequenced by immunoSEQ multiplex PCR, and TCRdb holds only the in-frame ones, with some missing. Among roughly 150,000 clones listed, 80% to 95% were seen once. Sequenced material: peripheral blood, taken on day 0 of AZD1222 vaccination. The origin of the receptors is an adult in good health.

The V gene is TRBV7-3, the J gene TRBJ1-2, with D possibly being TRBD1 (5 bases). V was cut by 4 bases and J by 4 bases, with 13 bases left in between. CDR1 is SGHTA, CDR2 FQGTGA, per germline. The CDR3 runs to 14 residues. The CDR3 DNA sequence: TGTGCCAGCAGCTGGGGGGAAGGGTTCTATGGCTACACCTTC. It is translated as CASSWGEGFYGYTF.

The chain combines TRBV13 with TRBJ2-3, with D tentatively TRBD2 (5 bases). Germline lookup yields CDR1 PRHDT and CDR2 FYEKMQ (reference sequence). V lost 8 bases and J 2 bases, leaving 14 bases between the germline ends. This CDR3 has 14 amino acids. This CDR3 reads CASPRVGPTDTQYF. CDR3 nucleotide sequence: TGTGCCAGCCCGAGGGTGGGCCCCACAGATACGCAGTATTTT.

The chain carries TRBV5-4 and TRBJ1-1; D ambiguous. The ends were cut back, 5 bases at V and 2 bases at J, with 16 bases in the middle. The CDR3 covers 15 residues. Germline assignment: CDR1 SGHNT and CDR2 YYREEE (reference sequence). The CDR3 loop is CASSPAAGINTEAFF. CDR3 DNA: TGTGCCAGCAGTCCCGCGGCGGGGATCAACACTGAAGCTTTCTTT.

The chain couples TRBV5-6 to TRBJ1-2; TRBD1 matches at 10 bases. CDR1 and CDR2 from the germline V gene are SGHDT and YYEEEE. The CDR3 totals 14 residues. V dropped 4 bases and J dropped 3; count of bases not matched to a gene: 3. The CDR3 reads CASSPDRGDYGYTF. The CDR3, as DNA: TGTGCCAGCAGCCCGGACAGGGGGGACTATGGCTACACCTTC.

The chain is built from TRBV30 and TRBJ1-6; no clear D. CDR1 is GTSNPN and CDR2 is SVGIG in the germline V gene (reference sequence). V lost 2 bases to trimming and J lost 0 bases, with 14 bases between them. This CDR3 is 17 amino acids long. The CDR3 nucleotides are TGTGCCTGGAGTAGGCGGGAACTAAGCTCCTATAATTCACCCCTCCACTTT. It translates to CAWSRRELSSYNSPLHF.

The chain carries TRBV2 and TRBJ2-1; 12 nucleotides agree with TRBD1. Unmatched junction bases numbered 1, after V lost 6 bases and J lost 7 bases. Germline V lookup: CDR1 SNHLY, CDR2 FYNNEI. The CDR3 has 13 residues. The CDR3 protein is CASRGQGANEQFF. CDR3 nucleotides: TGTGCCAGCAGGGGACAGGGGGCGAATGAGCAGTTCTTC.

The rearrangement uses TRBV18 and TRBJ1-3; D call uncertain. The CDR3 covers 14 residues. Looked up from germline, CDR1 is KGHSH and CDR2 is LQKENI. V was clipped by 0 bases and J by 2 bases, with 5 bases between them. The CDR3, as DNA: TGTGCCAGCTCACCACCTTCAACTGGAAACACCATATATTTT. Protein sequence: CASSPPSTGNTIYF. Combining the CDR3 with reference TRBV18 and TRBJ1-3 gives the whole variable domain NAGVMQNPRHLVRRRGQEARLRCSPMKGHSHVYWYRQLPEEGLKFMVYLQKENIIDESGMPKERFSAEFPKEGPSILRIQQVVRGDSAAYFCASSPPSTGNTIYFGEGSWLTVV.

The chain combines TRBV5-1 with TRBJ2-1, with 8 bases lining up with TRBD2. The germline V gene encodes CDR1 SGHRS and CDR2 YFSETQ. CDR3 size: 15 residues. Trimming cost V 2 bases and J 0 bases; bases outside gene matches: 1. The CDR3 reads CASSFGTSSYNEQFF. The CDR3 DNA reads TGCGCCAGCAGCTTCGGGACTAGCTCCTACAATGAGCAGTTCTTC.

The sample holds one count of this clone. The chain is built from TRBV18 and TRBJ1-5; D is undetermined. The V gene lost 6 bases and the J gene lost 4 bases, with 16 bases spanning the gap. CDR1 is KGHSH and CDR2 is LQKENI in the germline V gene. The CDR3 is 15 amino acids. The CDR3 loop reads CASSRDRAANQPQHF. CDR3 DNA: TGTGCCAGCTCGAGGGATAGGGCAGCTAATCAGCCCCAGCATTTT.

The chain has TRBV14 and TRBJ1-1; 7 bases are a match to TRBD1. J gave up 11 bases and V 1 base, and 4 bases lay outside the gene matches. Germline-derived CDR1 and CDR2 are SGHDN and FVKESK. The CDR3 loop spans 12 amino acids. CDR3 region: CASSQGGGKAFF. The CDR3 bases are TGTGCCAGCAGCCAAGGAGGGGGCAAGGCTTTCTTT.

This sequence joins TRBV3-1 (or the pseudogene TRBV3-2) and TRBJ2-3, with D unresolved. The V gene's germline CDR1 is LGHDT and CDR2 YNNKEL (reference sequence). The CDR3 is 15 amino acids. Trimming took 3 bases from V and 4 from J, leaving 14 bases between them. The CDR3 DNA reads TGTGCCAGCAGCCATAGGGCTAGTGGAGCAGATACGCAGTATTTT. Translated, it gives CASSHRASGADTQYF.

This chain links TRBV5-6 with TRBJ2-2; D not certain. Germline values: CDR1 SGHDT, CDR2 YYEEEE. The CDR3 length is 13 residues. Trimming removed 0 bases from V and 7 bases from J, with 7 bases in between. The CDR3 here is CASSLDPRGELFF. The CDR3 nucleotides are TGTGCCAGCAGCTTGGATCCACGCGGGGAGCTGTTTTTT.

The chain couples TRBV9 to TRBJ2-3, with TRBD2 matching 11 bases. CDR1 SGDLS and CDR2 YYNGEE come from the germline V gene. This CDR3 contains 17 residues. Trimming removed 3 bases from V and 2 bases from J; junction bases left unmatched: 8. The CDR3 DNA is TGTGCCAGCAGCGCCCACTTTAGCGGGGGGGACACAGATACGCAGTATTTT. This encodes CASSAHFSGGDTDTQYF.

J is TRBJ2-7 and V is TRBV9; 13 nucleotides line up with TRBD2. Trimming at V came to 4 bases and at J to 7 bases, leaving 8 bases not matched to a gene. CDR1 is SGDLS, CDR2 YYNGEE, per germline. There are 15 residues in the CDR3. CDR3 nucleotides: TGTGCCAGCAGCCCCGGACTAGCGGGAGTGGAAGAGCAGTACTTC. Residues: CASSPGLAGVEEQYF.

The chain joins TRBV15 to TRBJ2-5, with TRBD1 identical over 8 bases. From germline, CDR1 is LNHNV and CDR2 YYDKDF (reference sequence). V lost 0 bases to trimming and J lost 5 bases; unmatched junction nucleotides: 8. This CDR3 region has 16 residues. CDR3 region: CATSRDWAQGVETQYF. The CDR3 DNA reads as TGTGCCACCAGCAGAGATTGGGCACAGGGGGTGGAGACCCAGTACTTC.